This T cell receptor (beta chain) was obtained from a study of T cells in Graves' hyperthyroidism and ophthalmopathy. Notes on the study in general: Blood shared most expanded thyroid clonotypes above 0.001. Stable hyperthyroidism was told apart from ophthalmopathy by a model built on 13 V-J features. The model identified upcoming ophthalmopathy a median around 6 months ahead of onset.

Diagnostic decisions used clinical symptoms, serum thyroxine and TRAb, thyroid ultrasound and orbital computed tomography. V lost 0 bases and J lost 2, with 7 bases in between. The CDR3 is made up of 14 amino acids. The germline gives CDR1 LGHDT, CDR2 YNNKEL (reference sequence). Template material for amplifying TCR beta CDR3 regions consisted of RNA transcripts. The HTBI set primed first-round TCR CDR3 RT-PCR. From the multiplex PCR reads, TCRdb called clonotypes with MiXCR, one entry per CDR3 protein. This table holds roughly 380,000 distinct CDR3 sequences, approximately 13% found once. At least ten counts were recorded for this clonotype. No antigen is known for it.

Sequencing input: blood. The chain uses TRBV3-1 and TRBJ1-1; D is possibly TRBD1 (5 bases). The TCR originated in a woman in her sixties with Graves' hyperthyroidism. CDR3 bases: TGTGCCAGCAGCCAAGAGGGGACCAACACTGAAGCTTTCTTT. It translates to CASSQEGTNTEAFF.